The 13 T cell receptor beta chains reported below all come from one sample, sequenced in a study of T cell changes during pregnancy in multiple sclerosis. The repertoire was sequenced with immunoSEQ multiplex PCR; TCRdb's copy has only in-frame clones and lacks some. The sample carries approximately 44,000 clones, approximately 90% recorded once. Sample: CD4+ T cells from peripheral blood mononuclear cells, taken in the third trimester of pregnancy. Receptor source: a female donor with multiple sclerosis, enrolled in a pregnancy study.

The chain has TRBV30 and TRBJ2-5; possibly TRBD1 for D (5 bases). This CDR3 comprises 14 residues. Germline assignment: CDR1 GTSNPN and CDR2 SVGIG (reference sequence). V gave up 1 base and J gave up 4 bases, with 13 bases separating them. In DNA form, the CDR3 reads TGTGCCTGGAGTGCTAGGGGTAGGATAGAGACCCAGTACTTC. Encoded protein: CAWSARGRIETQYF.

The chain couples TRBV7-2 to TRBJ2-5; 10 nucleotides match TRBD2. Trimming at V came to 1 base and at J to 4 bases, leaving 9 bases not matched to a gene. The CDR3 sequence is 17 residues long. The germline CDR1 and CDR2 sequences are SGHTA and FQGNSA. The CDR3 DNA reads TGTGCCAGCAGCTTAGAGAACCTAGCGGGAGTGGGAGAGACCCAGTACTTC. Translation gives CASSLENLAGVGETQYF.

This clone was seen once. The rearrangement links TRBV6-1 to TRBJ2-5; 11 bases map to TRBD2. Germline CDR1 and CDR2: MNHNS and SASEGT. V shed 1 base and J 5 bases; nucleotides not matched to a gene: 12. This CDR3 spans 18 amino acids. CDR3 coding DNA: TGTGCCAGCAGTGAAGGGTTAGCGGGAGGGCCCATCGGGGAGACCCAGTACTTC. This gives the protein CASSEGLAGGPIGETQYF.

The V gene is TRBV19, the J gene TRBJ2-7, with TRBD1 matching 8 bases. The CDR3 covers 14 residues. The trim removed 6 bases at V and 5 bases at J, leaving 9 bases unmatched. Germline V gene data show CDR1 as LNHDA and CDR2 as SQIVND (reference sequence). CDR3 nucleotide sequence: TGTGCCAGTAGGATGACAGGGGACTTGCACGAGCAGTACTTC. Translating gives CASRMTGDLHEQYF.

The rearrangement uses TRBV5-1 and TRBJ2-5, with 11 bases matching TRBD2. CDR3 length: 19 amino acids. Germline V gives CDR1 SGHRS, CDR2 YFSETQ. The junction had 16 bases not matched to a gene; V was cut back by 0 bases and J by 6 bases. The chain's CDR3 is CASSLAPTPTSGSGKTQYF. CDR3 DNA: TGCGCCAGCAGCTTGGCCCCCACCCCTACTAGCGGGAGCGGAAAGACCCAGTACTTC.

The chain combines TRBV2 with TRBJ1-2; TRBD1 agrees at 8 bases. V dropped 6 bases and J dropped 7; count of bases not matched to a gene: 10. This CDR3 region has 14 residues. Germline CDR1 is SNHLY and CDR2 is FYNNEI. The CDR3: CASRDPRGRGGYTF. The DNA of the CDR3 is TGTGCCAGCAGGGACCCCAGGGGGCGAGGTGGCTACACCTTC.

This chain joins TRBV19 and TRBJ2-1; TRBD2 matches at 7 bases. From germline, CDR1 is LNHDA and CDR2 SQIVND (reference sequence). With V trimmed by 7 bases and J by 1 base, 4 bases remained unmatched. The CDR3 totals 14 residues. The CDR3 here is CASTASGSYNEQFF. The DNA of the CDR3 is TGTGCCAGTACCGCTAGCGGTTCCTACAATGAGCAGTTCTTC.

The CDR3 coding sequence is TGTGCCAGCAGCCCGTATGGCAGGGGGCGAGAAAATACTGAAGCTTTCTTT. This translates into CASSPYGRGRENTEAFF. The chain joins TRBV5-4 to TRBJ1-1; 8 bases line up with TRBD1. The CDR3 consists of 17 residues. Unmatched junction bases numbered 16, after V lost 4 bases and J lost 5 bases. CDR1 and CDR2 from the germline V gene are SGHNT and YYREEE (reference sequence). Using reference TRBV5-4 and TRBJ1-1 for the parts outside the CDR3, the full variable domain is ETGVTQSPTHLIKTRGQQVTLRCSSQSGHNTVSWYQQALGQGPQFIFQYYREEENGRGNFPPRFSGLQFPNYSSELNVNALELDDSALYLCASSPYGRGRENTEAFFGQGTRLTVV.

V is TRBV27 and J is TRBJ2-7; no firm D call. Germline V lookup: CDR1 MNHEY, CDR2 SMNVEV (reference sequence). Trimming cost V 3 bases and J 6 bases, with 15 bases left between them. This CDR3 comprises 14 residues. CDR3 residues: CASSFRSPLVEQYF. DNA for the CDR3: TGTGCCAGCAGTTTCCGGAGCCCCTTAGTCGAGCAGTACTTC.

Here the CDR3 DNA reads TGTGCCAGCACCACTGTGTTTGGTTGGGGCTACACCTTC. Amino acid sequence: CASTTVFGWGYTF. The chain carries TRBV28 and TRBJ1-2, with D unresolved. V was shortened by 7 bases and J by 8 bases, with 17 bases between the two germline ends. The CDR3 covers 13 residues. Germline V gene lookup returns CDR1 MDHEN and CDR2 SYDVKM.

The rearrangement joins TRBV15 to TRBJ2-3; TRBD2 matches 10 bases. The CDR3 is 16 residues long. Germline V CDR1 and CDR2: LNHNV, YYDKDF (reference sequence). V trimming: 6 bases; J trimming: 2 bases; junction bases outside the gene matches: 8. The CDR3 here is CATRGTGTSDTDTQYF. For the CDR3, the DNA is TGTGCCACCAGAGGGACCGGGACTAGCGACACAGATACGCAGTATTTT. Full variable domain (remainder filled in from reference TRBV15 and TRBJ2-3): DAMVIQNPRYQVTQFGKPVTLSCSQTLNHNVMYWYQQKSSQAPKLLFHYYDKDFNNEADTPDNFQSRRPNTSFCFLDIRSPGLGDTAMYLCATRGTGTSDTDTQYFGPGTRLTVL.

The chain carries TRBV6-1 and TRBJ1-1; 7 bases are a match to TRBD1. V dropped 1 base and J dropped 7; count of bases not matched to a gene: 3. The length of the CDR3 is 13 residues. In germline, CDR1 is MNHNS, CDR2 SASEGT. As DNA, the CDR3 is TGTGCCAGCAGTGAAGGGGGACAGCGTGAAGCTTTCTTT. This gives the protein CASSEGGQREAFF.

This sequence joins TRBV19 and TRBJ2-2; 15 bases line up with TRBD2. After removal of 1 base from V and 5 bases from J, the junction contained 5 bases not matched to a gene. In germline, CDR1 is LNHDA, CDR2 SQIVND (reference sequence). The CDR3 runs 18 residues. In DNA, the CDR3 is TGTGCCAGTAGTATAGGTGGGACTAGCGGGGGGACTACCGGGGAGCTGTTTTTT. Translated: CASSIGGTSGGTTGELFF.